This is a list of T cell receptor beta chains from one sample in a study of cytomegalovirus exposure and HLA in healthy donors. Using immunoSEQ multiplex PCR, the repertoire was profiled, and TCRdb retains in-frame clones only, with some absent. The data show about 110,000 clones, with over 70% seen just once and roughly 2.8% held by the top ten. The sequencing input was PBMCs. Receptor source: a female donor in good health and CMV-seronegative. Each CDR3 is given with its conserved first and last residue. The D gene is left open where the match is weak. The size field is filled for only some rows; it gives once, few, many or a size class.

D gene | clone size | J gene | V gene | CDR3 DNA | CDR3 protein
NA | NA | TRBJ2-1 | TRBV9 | TGTGCCAGCAGCGCCCTAGCAGCGTCAGCCCATGAGCAGTTCTTC | CASSALAASAHEQFF
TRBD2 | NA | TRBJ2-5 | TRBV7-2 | TGTGCCAGCAGCCCGGGACTAGCGACGGGGGAGACCCAGTACTTC | CASSPGLATGETQYF
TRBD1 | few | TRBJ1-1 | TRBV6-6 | TGTGCCAGCAGTTACCGCGGACAGGTGGCTTTCTTT | CASSYRGQVAFF
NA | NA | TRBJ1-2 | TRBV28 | TGTGCCAGCAGTTTCCCCGGGACAACTAACTATGGCTACACCTTC | CASSFPGTTNYGYTF
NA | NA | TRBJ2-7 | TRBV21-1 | TGTGCCAGCAGCAAGCAATGCGGGGCACCCTACGAGCAGTACTTC | CASSKQCGAPYEQYF
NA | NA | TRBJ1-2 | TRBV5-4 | TGTGCCAGCAGCCCAAAAGGGGCGCCCTATGGCTACACCTTC | CASSPKGAPYGYTF
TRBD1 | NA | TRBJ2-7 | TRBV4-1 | TGCGCCAGCAGCCAGGCAGGGGACAGCTACTTCTCCTACGAGCAGTACTTC | CASSQAGDSYFSYEQYF
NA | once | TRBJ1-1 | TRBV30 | TGTGCCTGGAGTATGACAGCGGGGACTGAAGCTTTCTTT | CAWSMTAGTEAFF
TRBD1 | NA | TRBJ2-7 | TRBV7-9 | TGTGCCAGCAGCTTAGTTGGACAGGGCGCCTACGAGCAGTACTTC | CASSLVGQGAYEQYF
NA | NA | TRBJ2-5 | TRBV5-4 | TGTGCCAGCAGCTTGGGCTCAGAGGGCCAAGAGACCCAGTACTTC | CASSLGSEGQETQYF
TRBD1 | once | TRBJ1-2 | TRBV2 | TGTGCCAGCAGTGAGGACAGGATTTATGGCTACACCTTC | CASSEDRIYGYTF
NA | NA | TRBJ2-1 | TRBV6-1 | TGTGCCAGCAGTGGTACAGACGATCCCTACAATGAGCAGTTCTTC | CASSGTDDPYNEQFF
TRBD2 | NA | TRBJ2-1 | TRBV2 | TGTGCCAGCATTCCCGGGACTAGCGGCAACAATGAGCAGTTCTTC | CASIPGTSGNNEQFF
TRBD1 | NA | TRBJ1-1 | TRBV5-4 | TGTGCCAGCAGCTGGGACAGGGGGGACACTGAAGCTTTCTTT | CASSWDRGDTEAFF
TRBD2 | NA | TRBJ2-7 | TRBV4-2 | TGTGCCAGCAGCCAAAGACTAGCAGATTCCTACGAGCAGTACTTC | CASSQRLADSYEQYF
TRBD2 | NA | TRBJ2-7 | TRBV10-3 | TGTGCCATCAGTCGCTACGGGACTAGCGACTACGAGCAGTACTTC | CAISRYGTSDYEQYF
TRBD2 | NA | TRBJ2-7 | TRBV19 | TGTGCCAGTTCTTGGACTAGCGGCTACGAGCAGTACTTC | CASSWTSGYEQYF
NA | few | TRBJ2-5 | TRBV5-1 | TGCGCCAGCAGAGACGGACAGGCGGGAAGGGAGACCCAGTACTTC | CASRDGQAGRETQYF
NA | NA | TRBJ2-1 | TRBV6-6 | TGTGCCAGCAGGGCGGAGTTCTCCTACAATGAGCAGTTCTTC | CASRAEFSYNEQFF
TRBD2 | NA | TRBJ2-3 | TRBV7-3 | TGTGCCAGCAGCAGGGGACTAGCGGGAGTTGCAGATACGCAGTATTTT | CASSRGLAGVADTQYF
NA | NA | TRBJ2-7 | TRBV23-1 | TGCGCCAGCGTTCCTATCTCCTACGAGCAGTACTTC | CASVPISYEQYF
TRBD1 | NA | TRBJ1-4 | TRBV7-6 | TGTGCCAGCAGCACAACGAGGACAGGGAGTAATGAAAAACTGTTTTTT | CASSTTRTGSNEKLFF
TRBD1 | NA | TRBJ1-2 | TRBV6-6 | TGTGCCAGCAGGTCCCAGGGGGCTCGAGGCTATGGCTACACCTTC | CASRSQGARGYGYTF
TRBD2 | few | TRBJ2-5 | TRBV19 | TGTGCCAGTAGTATAGCTGTTTCGGTCCTAGGTAGCGGGAGAGAAGAGACCCAGTACTTC | CASSIAVSVLGSGREETQYF
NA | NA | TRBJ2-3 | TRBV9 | TGTGCCAGCAGCGTAGCGGGTACCCGCACAGATACGCAGTATTTT | CASSVAGTRTDTQYF
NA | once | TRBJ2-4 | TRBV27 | TGTGCCAGCAGTTTATCTACAGGGGGGGACATTCAGTACTTC | CASSLSTGGDIQYF
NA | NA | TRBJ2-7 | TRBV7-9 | TGTGCCAGCAGCTTAGGCACCTACGTGTCCGAGCAGTACTTC | CASSLGTYVSEQYF
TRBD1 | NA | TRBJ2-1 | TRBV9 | TGTGCCAGCAGCCCCCCGGGACAGGGGTACAATGAGCAGTTCTTC | CASSPPGQGYNEQFF
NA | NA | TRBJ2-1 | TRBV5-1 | TGCGCCAGCAGCTTGGGAGGTGCTAGCTCCTACAATGAGCAGTTCTTC | CASSLGGASSYNEQFF
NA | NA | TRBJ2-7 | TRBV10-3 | TGTGCCATCAGTGGAGCCGGGACAACCGCCTACGAGCAGTACTTC | CAISGAGTTAYEQYF
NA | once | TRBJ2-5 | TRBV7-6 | TGTGCCAGCAGCTTCTTCCGGGAGACCCAGTACTTC | CASSFFRETQYF
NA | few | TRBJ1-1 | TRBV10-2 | TGCGCCAGCAGTGAGTCCTACAGAAACACTGAAGCTTTCTTT | CASSESYRNTEAFF